These 23 T cell receptor beta chains came from one sample sequenced in a study of blood T cell repertoires in COVID-19 (dated by TCRdb to about 2020). The library was built by means of the immunoSEQ multiplex PCR assay. Drawn from immuneACCESS, this table holds only the in-frame rearrangements with V and J called that TCRdb kept. Clones are partly lost; checked studies trace under half to an unresolved V gene and leave the rest unexplained. A total of 100,000 to 150,000 clones appear in this sample, roughly 74% of them only once. Of the sample, 5.5% to 7.5% falls within the top ten clones. The sequenced sample consisted of peripheral blood. All receptors come from an elderly man with COVID-19, enrolled during active disease.

This clone was counted a single time. This chain joins TRBV6-5 and TRBJ1-5, with 7 bases that match TRBD1. This CDR3 has 14 amino acids. The junction had 5 bases not matched to a gene; V was cut back by 6 bases and J by 3 bases. Per the germline V gene, CDR1 is MNHEY and CDR2 is SVGAGI. CDR3 sequence reads: CASSPGQFNQPQHF. Written as DNA, the CDR3 is TGTGCCAGCAGCCCGGGACAGTTCAATCAGCCCCAGCATTTT.

This rearrangement joins TRBV29-1 to TRBJ1-1; a possible D gene is TRBD1 (6 bases). Trimming took off 4 bases at V and 4 bases at J, with 16 bases between the two ends. This CDR3 is 14 amino acids long. Per germline, CDR1 SQVTM and CDR2 ANQGSEA. The CDR3 DNA follows: TGCAGCGTTGCCTCGAAAAGGGGGATCACTGAAGCTTTCTTT. This sequence encodes CSVASKRGITEAFF.

The chain employs TRBV6-5 and TRBJ1-4; TRBD1 matches 10 bases. Trimming cost V 6 bases and J 7 bases; bases outside gene matches: 8. Germline assignment: CDR1 MNHEY and CDR2 SVGAGI. There are 15 residues in the CDR3. The CDR3 loop reads CASRVDRGHFEKLFF. In DNA, the CDR3 is TGTGCCAGCAGGGTAGACAGGGGGCATTTTGAAAAACTGTTTTTT.

The V and J genes are TRBV5-1 and TRBJ2-7; tentative D call: TRBD1 (6 bases). The germline V gene encodes CDR1 SGHRS and CDR2 YFSETQ. There are 13 residues in the CDR3. Trimming pared 0 bases from V and 6 bases from J, leaving 10 bases between. This CDR3 is CASSLDREIEQYF. The CDR3, as DNA: TGCGCCAGCAGCTTGGACAGGGAGATCGAGCAGTACTTC.

The chain couples TRBV6-5 to TRBJ2-1; 7 nucleotides align to TRBD2. The V gene's germline CDR1 is MNHEY and CDR2 SVGAGI. The CDR3 runs to 13 residues. The V gene end was trimmed by 5 bases and the J gene end by 3 bases; junction bases not matched to a gene: 1. In nucleotides, the CDR3 is TGTGCCAGCAGTCGCGGGAGCTACAATGAGCAGTTCTTC. This encodes CASSRGSYNEQFF.

The V and J genes are TRBV5-8 and TRBJ2-5; TRBD2 agrees at 11 bases. This CDR3 region has 15 residues. Germline CDR1 reads SGHTS; CDR2 reads YDEGEE. J gave up 2 bases and V 5 bases, and 5 bases lay outside the gene matches. The CDR3 here is CASSAGTSGQETQYF. The CDR3, as DNA: TGTGCCAGCAGTGCCGGGACTAGCGGTCAAGAGACCCAGTACTTC.

The J gene is TRBJ1-5, the V gene TRBV4-1; D unresolved. CDR3 size: 12 residues. V gave up 8 bases and J gave up 1 base, with 6 bases separating them. Germline V CDR1 and CDR2: MGHRA, YSYEKL. CDR3 protein: CASGGSNQPQHF. The CDR3 DNA is TGCGCCAGCGGAGGAAGCAATCAGCCCCAGCATTTT.

The chain combines TRBV25-1 with TRBJ2-2; 7 bases map to TRBD1. The V and J ends lost 3 bases and 5 bases, in that order; junction bases with no gene match: 9. CDR1 and CDR2 from the germline V gene are MGHDK and SYGVNS. This CDR3 is built from 16 residues. The CDR3 bases are TGTGCCAGCAGTGACCACCGACAGGGCTTAACCGGGGAGCTGTTTTTT. Amino acid sequence: CASSDHRQGLTGELFF.

The chain carries TRBV27 and TRBJ2-4; 10 positions agree with TRBD2. After removal of 7 bases from V and 2 bases from J, the junction contained 23 bases not matched to a gene. Per the germline V gene, CDR1 is MNHEY and CDR2 is SMNVEV (reference sequence). CDR3 length equals 21 residues. CDR3: CASKRIQPWGLAGVTKNIQYF. The DNA of the CDR3 is TGTGCCAGCAAGAGGATACAGCCCTGGGGTCTAGCGGGGGTGACCAAAAACATTCAGTACTTC.

J is TRBJ2-2 and V is TRBV21-1; the table gives TRBD1 as D, unverified against the DNA. TRBV21-1 is described as a pseudogene. The CDR3 covers 17 residues. The CDR3, as DNA: TGTGCCAGCAGCGCCCGGGACAGGGGCCAAGCCAGGCGGGAGCTGTTTTTT. It yields the protein CASSARDRGQARRELFF.

This clone came up many times. This sequence joins TRBV27 and TRBJ2-3; TRBD1 is a possible D gene (6 bases). The CDR3 is 15 amino acids. Trimming cost V 4 bases and J 0 bases, with 11 bases left between them. The V gene's germline CDR1 is MNHEY and CDR2 SMNVEV (reference sequence). The CDR3 sequence: CASSWTDPSTDTQYF. CDR3 nucleotides: TGTGCCAGCAGTTGGACAGACCCGAGCACAGATACGCAGTATTTT.

This rearrangement joins TRBV19 to TRBJ2-2, with D perhaps matching TRBD2 (6 bases). The CDR3 is made up of 17 amino acids. The V end lost 3 bases, the J end lost 1 base, and 15 bases lay between the germline ends. Germline loops: CDR1 LNHDA, CDR2 SQIVND (reference sequence). The CDR3 coding sequence is TGTGCCAGTAGTATGTACGGGGGTAGCGGGAACACCGGGGAGCTGTTTTTT. It is translated as CASSMYGGSGNTGELFF.

V gene TRBV28 combines with J gene TRBJ1-2, with 7 bases fitting TRBD1. V dropped 6 bases and J dropped 1; count of bases not matched to a gene: 8. The CDR3 totals 15 residues. Germline CDR1 MDHEN, CDR2 SYDVKM. The chain's CDR3 is CASRSTGAGNYGYTF. The DNA for the CDR3 is TGTGCCAGCAGAAGTACAGGGGCGGGTAACTATGGCTACACCTTC.

The rearrangement links TRBV10-3 to TRBJ2-7, with D perhaps TRBD1 (6 bases). The length of the CDR3 is 14 residues. In germline, CDR1 is ENHRY, CDR2 SYGVKD. V lost 8 bases and J lost 0, with 14 bases in between. The CDR3 here is CAIARDTRSYEQYF. The CDR3, as DNA: TGTGCCATCGCCAGGGACACCCGCTCCTACGAGCAGTACTTC.

The chain couples TRBV6-5 to TRBJ1-2; TRBD1 agrees at 7 bases. The germline CDR1 and CDR2 sequences are MNHEY and SVGAGI. The J segment lost 0 bases and the V segment lost 8 bases, leaving 3 bases of the junction unmatched. The CDR3 has 13 amino acids. This chain's CDR3 is CASRDSANYGYTF. In DNA, the CDR3 is TGTGCCAGCCGGGACAGCGCTAACTATGGCTACACCTTC.

About this clone: A junction boundary mismatches the germline segment, possibly from a read error. The J gene is TRBJ1-2, the V gene TRBV14, with D hard to call. The germline CDR1 and CDR2 sequences are SGHDN and FVKESK. The CDR3 is 13 amino acids. As DNA, the CDR3 is TGTGCCAGCAGCCAACCGCGGTGGACTGACCCACATTTC. It yields the protein CASSQPRWTDPHF.

This clone was observed a handful of times. The chain has TRBV6-4 and TRBJ2-3; perhaps TRBD2 as D (6 bases). The CDR3 loop spans 13 amino acids. V was trimmed by 5 bases and J by 0 bases, leaving 6 bases between them. Germline CDR1 reads MRHNA; CDR2 reads SNTAGT. CDR3 loop: CASSSGSTDTQYF. CDR3 in DNA: TGTGCCAGCAGTAGCGGGAGCACAGATACGCAGTATTTT.

The genes are TRBV14 and TRBJ2-1; the D is unclear. Germline V gene data show CDR1 as SGHDN and CDR2 as FVKESK. The V and J ends lost 1 base and 8 bases respectively, with 15 bases between them. This CDR3 region has 15 residues. This CDR3 reads CASSQGVGGVDEQFF. In DNA form, the CDR3 reads TGTGCCAGCAGCCAAGGGGTAGGCGGAGTTGATGAGCAGTTCTTC. Complete variable domain (other parts from reference TRBV14 and TRBJ2-1): EAGVTQFPSHSVIEKGQTVTLRCDPISGHDNLYWYRRVMGKEIKFLLHFVKESKQDESGMPNNRFLAERTGGTYSTLKVQPAELEDSGVYFCASSQGVGGVDEQFFGPGTRLTVL.

This clone was counted only a few times. The CDR3 spells CASSPSRVAYNSPLHF. The DNA for the CDR3 is TGTGCCAGCAGTCCTTCCAGGGTAGCCTATAATTCACCCCTCCACTTT. The J gene is TRBJ1-6, the V gene TRBV27; tentatively, D is TRBD1 (5 bases). Trimming pared 5 bases from V and 2 bases from J, leaving 13 bases between. The germline CDR1 and CDR2 sequences are MNHEY and SMNVEV (reference sequence). There are 16 residues in the CDR3.

This clone was seen a few times. The V and J genes are TRBV5-6 and TRBJ2-5; 9 nucleotides agree with TRBD1. The CDR3 runs to 16 residues. Germline V lookup: CDR1 SGHDT, CDR2 YYEEEE. J lost 3 bases, V lost 3 bases, and 9 bases had no gene match. The DNA for the CDR3 is TGTGCCAGCAGCTCAAGCGGGACAGGGCTCGAAGAGACCCAGTACTTC. It encodes CASSSSGTGLEETQYF.

The chain joins TRBV27 to TRBJ2-2; 12 bases match TRBD2. The ends lost 5 bases at V and 8 bases at J; junction bases unmatched: 6. The CDR3 is made up of 15 amino acids. Germline V gene sequence: CDR1 MNHEY, CDR2 SMNVEV (reference sequence). The CDR3 DNA sequence: TGTGCCAGCAGTGTAGTAGGGACTAGCGGGGGGGAGCTGTTTTTT. Its protein is CASSVVGTSGGELFF.

The V gene is TRBV7-2, the J gene TRBJ2-5; no clear D gene. V lost 1 base and J lost 3, with 9 bases in between. The CDR3 sequence is 14 residues long. Per the germline V gene, CDR1 is SGHTA and CDR2 is FQGNSA. The CDR3 loop is CASSLVSGEETQYF. The DNA of the CDR3 is TGTGCCAGCAGCTTAGTCTCCGGAGAAGAGACCCAGTACTTC.

This clone was picked up a small number of times. The genes are TRBV12-3 or TRBV12-4 and TRBJ1-2, with 7 bases lining up with TRBD1. V shed 5 bases and J 6 bases; nucleotides not matched to a gene: 3. The CDR3 is made up of 12 amino acids. CDR3 bases: TGTGCCAGCAGTCGACAGGGAGATGGCTACACCTTC. Translated: CASSRQGDGYTF.